This T cell receptor (beta chain) was recovered during a study of identical twins. This clonotype came up many times. Its antigen is undetermined. Study-level results: Zero-insertion analyses might be partly confounded by invariant T cells like MAIT and iNKT.

TCRdb re-called the 5' RACE reads with MiXCR, one entry per CDR3 protein. Among approximately 94,000 distinct CDR3 sequences listed, 5.9% were seen once. The sample comprised memory T cells sorted from blood. The receptor was isolated from a woman aged 45-60 years in good health.

CDR3 DNA: TGTGCCTCCAGGAATGAGCAGTTCTTC. Its protein is CASRNEQFF. The chain is built from TRBV27 and TRBJ2-1; D gene ambiguous. V shed 11 bases and J shed 7 bases, with 6 bases lying between them. The CDR3 runs to 9 residues. CDR1 and CDR2 (germline): MNHEY, SMNVEV (reference sequence).